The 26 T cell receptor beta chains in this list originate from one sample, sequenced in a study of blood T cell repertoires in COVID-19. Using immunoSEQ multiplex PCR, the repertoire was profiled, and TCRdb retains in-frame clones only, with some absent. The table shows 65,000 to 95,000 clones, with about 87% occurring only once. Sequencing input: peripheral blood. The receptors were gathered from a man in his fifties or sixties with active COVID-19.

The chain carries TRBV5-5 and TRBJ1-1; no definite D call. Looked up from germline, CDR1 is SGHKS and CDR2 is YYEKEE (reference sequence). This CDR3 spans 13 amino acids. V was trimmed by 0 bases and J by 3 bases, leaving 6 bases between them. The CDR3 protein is CASSLVRDTEAFF. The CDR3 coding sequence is TGTGCCAGCAGCTTGGTTCGGGACACTGAAGCTTTCTTT.

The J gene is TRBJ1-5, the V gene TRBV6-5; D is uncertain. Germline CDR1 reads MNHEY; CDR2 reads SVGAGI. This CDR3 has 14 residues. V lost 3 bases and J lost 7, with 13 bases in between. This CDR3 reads CASSYSQVQQPQHF. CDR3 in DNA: TGTGCCAGCAGTTATTCCCAGGTGCAACAGCCCCAGCATTTT.

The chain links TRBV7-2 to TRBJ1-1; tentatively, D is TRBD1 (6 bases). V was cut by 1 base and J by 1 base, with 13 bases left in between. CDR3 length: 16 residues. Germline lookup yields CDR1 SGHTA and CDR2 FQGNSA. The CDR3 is CASSLVTQGKNTEAFF. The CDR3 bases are TGTGCCAGCAGCTTAGTCACCCAGGGGAAGAACACTGAAGCTTTCTTT.

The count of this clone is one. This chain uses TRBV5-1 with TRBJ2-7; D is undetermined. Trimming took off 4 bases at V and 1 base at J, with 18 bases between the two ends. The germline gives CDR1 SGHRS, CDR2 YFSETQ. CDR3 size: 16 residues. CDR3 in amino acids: CASSPTGGTASYEQYF. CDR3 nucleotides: TGCGCCAGCAGCCCGACCGGCGGAACGGCTTCCTACGAGCAGTACTTC.

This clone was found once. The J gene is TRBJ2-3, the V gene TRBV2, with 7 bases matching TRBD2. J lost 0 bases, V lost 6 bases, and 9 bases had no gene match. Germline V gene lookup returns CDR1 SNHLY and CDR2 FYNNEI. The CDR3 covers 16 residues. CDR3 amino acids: CASRDPSGLSTDTQYF. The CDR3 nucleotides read TGTGCCAGCAGGGACCCTAGCGGCCTTAGCACAGATACGCAGTATTTT.

For the CDR3, the DNA is TGTGCCAGCAGTATCATTCAGGGGACCTATGGCTACACCTTC. It yields the protein CASSIIQGTYGYTF. V usage is TRBV6-5 and J usage is TRBJ1-2; tentative D call: TRBD1 (6 bases). The V end lost 5 bases, the J end lost 4 bases, and 14 bases lay between the germline ends. The CDR3 contains 14 residues. CDR1 is MNHEY and CDR2 is SVGAGI in the germline V gene.

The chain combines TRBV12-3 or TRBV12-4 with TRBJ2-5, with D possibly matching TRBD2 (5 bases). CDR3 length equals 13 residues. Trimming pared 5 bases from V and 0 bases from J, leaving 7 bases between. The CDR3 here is CASSGRDQETQYF. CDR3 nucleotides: TGTGCCAGCAGTGGGCGGGACCAAGAGACCCAGTACTTC.

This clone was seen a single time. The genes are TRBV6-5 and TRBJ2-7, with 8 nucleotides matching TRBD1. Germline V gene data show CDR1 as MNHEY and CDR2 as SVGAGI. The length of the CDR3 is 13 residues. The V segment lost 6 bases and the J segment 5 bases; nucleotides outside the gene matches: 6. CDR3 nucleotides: TGTGCCAGCAGATTGGACAGGGTGAACGAGCAGTACTTC. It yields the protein CASRLDRVNEQYF.

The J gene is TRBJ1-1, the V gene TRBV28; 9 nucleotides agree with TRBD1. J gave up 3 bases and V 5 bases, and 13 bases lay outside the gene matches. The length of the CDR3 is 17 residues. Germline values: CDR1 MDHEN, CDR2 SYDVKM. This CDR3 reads CASSALPGQGKDTEAFF. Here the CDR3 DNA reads TGTGCCAGCAGTGCCCTTCCGGGACAGGGAAAGGACACTGAAGCTTTCTTT.

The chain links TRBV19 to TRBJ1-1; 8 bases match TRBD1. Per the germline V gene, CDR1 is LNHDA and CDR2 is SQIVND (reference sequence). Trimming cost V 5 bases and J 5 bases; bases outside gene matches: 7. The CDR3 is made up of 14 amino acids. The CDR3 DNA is TGTGCCAGTAGTTTGGGACAGGCACGGACTGAAGCTTTCTTT. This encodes CASSLGQARTEAFF.

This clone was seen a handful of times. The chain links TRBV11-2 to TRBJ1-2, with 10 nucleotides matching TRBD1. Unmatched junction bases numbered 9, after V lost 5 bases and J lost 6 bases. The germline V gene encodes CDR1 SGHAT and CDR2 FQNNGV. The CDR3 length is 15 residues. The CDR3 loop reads CASSLGQGFSDGYTF. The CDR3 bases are TGTGCCAGCAGCCTGGGACAGGGGTTTTCGGATGGCTACACCTTC.

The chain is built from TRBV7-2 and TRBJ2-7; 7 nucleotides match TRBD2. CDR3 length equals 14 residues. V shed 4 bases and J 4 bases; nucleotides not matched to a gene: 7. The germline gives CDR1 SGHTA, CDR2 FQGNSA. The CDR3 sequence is CASSSHLADYEQYF. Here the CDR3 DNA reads TGTGCCAGCAGCTCCCACCTAGCGGATTACGAGCAGTACTTC. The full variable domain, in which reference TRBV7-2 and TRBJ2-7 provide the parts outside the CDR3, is GAGVSQSPSNKVTEKGKDVELRCDPISGHTALYWYRQSLGQGLEFLIYFQGNSAPDKSGLPSDRFSAERTGGSVSTLTIQRTQQEDSAVYLCASSSHLADYEQYFGPGTRLTVT.

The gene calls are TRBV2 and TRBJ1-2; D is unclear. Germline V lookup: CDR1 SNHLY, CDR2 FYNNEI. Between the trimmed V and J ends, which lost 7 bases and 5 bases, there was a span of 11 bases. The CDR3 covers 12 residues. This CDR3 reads CASIGEGYGYTF. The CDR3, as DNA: TGTGCCAGCATCGGGGAAGGGTATGGCTACACCTTC.

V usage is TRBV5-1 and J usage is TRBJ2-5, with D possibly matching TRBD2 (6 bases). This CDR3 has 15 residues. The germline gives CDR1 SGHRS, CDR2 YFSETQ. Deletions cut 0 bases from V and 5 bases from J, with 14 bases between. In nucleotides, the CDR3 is TGCGCCAGCAGCTTGGGGCGGGATCTTTTGGAGACCCAGTACTTC. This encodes CASSLGRDLLETQYF.

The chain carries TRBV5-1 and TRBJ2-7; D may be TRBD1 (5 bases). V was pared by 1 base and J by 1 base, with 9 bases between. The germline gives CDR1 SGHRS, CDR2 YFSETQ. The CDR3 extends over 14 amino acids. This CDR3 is CASSLQGESYEQYF. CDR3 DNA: TGCGCCAGCAGCTTGCAGGGTGAGTCCTACGAGCAGTACTTC.

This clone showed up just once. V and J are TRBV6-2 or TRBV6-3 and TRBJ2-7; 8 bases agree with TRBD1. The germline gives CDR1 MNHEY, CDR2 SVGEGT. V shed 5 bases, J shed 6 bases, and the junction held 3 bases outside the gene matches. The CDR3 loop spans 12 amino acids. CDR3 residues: CASSPQGVEQYF. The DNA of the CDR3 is TGTGCCAGCAGTCCACAGGGGGTCGAGCAGTACTTC.

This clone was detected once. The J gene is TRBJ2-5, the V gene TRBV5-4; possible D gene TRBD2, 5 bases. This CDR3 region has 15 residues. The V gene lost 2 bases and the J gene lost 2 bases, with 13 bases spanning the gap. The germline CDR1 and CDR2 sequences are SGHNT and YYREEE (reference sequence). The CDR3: CASSFRLTGQETQYF. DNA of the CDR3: TGTGCCAGCAGCTTCCGATTGACGGGACAAGAGACCCAGTACTTC.

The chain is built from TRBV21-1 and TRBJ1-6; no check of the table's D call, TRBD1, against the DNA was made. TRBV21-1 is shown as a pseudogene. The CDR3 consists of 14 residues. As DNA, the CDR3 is TGTGCCAGCAGCAAAGTACCCAAGGGGTCACCCCTCCACTTT. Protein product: CASSKVPKGSPLHF.

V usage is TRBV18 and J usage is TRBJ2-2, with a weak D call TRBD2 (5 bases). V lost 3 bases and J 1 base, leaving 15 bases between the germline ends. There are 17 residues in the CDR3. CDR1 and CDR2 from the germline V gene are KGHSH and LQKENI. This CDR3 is CASSPVSRTLNTGELFF. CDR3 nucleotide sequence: TGTGCCAGCTCACCGGTTTCAAGGACTTTGAACACCGGGGAGCTGTTTTTT.

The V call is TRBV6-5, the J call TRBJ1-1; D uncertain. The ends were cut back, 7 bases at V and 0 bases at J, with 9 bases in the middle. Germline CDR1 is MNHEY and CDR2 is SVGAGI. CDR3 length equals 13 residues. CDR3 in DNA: TGTGCCAGCAAAGAGGTGTTGAACACTGAAGCTTTCTTT. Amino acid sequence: CASKEVLNTEAFF.

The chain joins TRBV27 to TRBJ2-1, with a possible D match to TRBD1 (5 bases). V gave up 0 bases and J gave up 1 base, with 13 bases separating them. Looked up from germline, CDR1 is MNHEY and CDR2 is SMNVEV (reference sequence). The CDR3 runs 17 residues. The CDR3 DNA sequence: TGTGCCAGCAGTTTATCGCCTATAACAGGTTCCTACAATGAGCAGTTCTTC. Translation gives CASSLSPITGSYNEQFF.

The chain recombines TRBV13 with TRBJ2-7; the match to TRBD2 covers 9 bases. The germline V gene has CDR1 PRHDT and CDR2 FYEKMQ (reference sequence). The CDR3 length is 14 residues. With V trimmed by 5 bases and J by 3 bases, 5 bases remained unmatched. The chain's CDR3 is CASSPAGGVYEQYF. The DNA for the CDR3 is TGTGCCAGCAGCCCGGCGGGGGGGGTCTACGAGCAGTACTTC. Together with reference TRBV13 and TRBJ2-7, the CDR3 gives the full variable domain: AAGVIQSPRHLIKEKRETATLKCYPIPRHDTVYWYQQGPGQDPQFLISFYEKMQSDKGSIPDRFSAQQFSDYHSELNMSSLELGDSALYFCASSPAGGVYEQYFGPGTRLTVT.

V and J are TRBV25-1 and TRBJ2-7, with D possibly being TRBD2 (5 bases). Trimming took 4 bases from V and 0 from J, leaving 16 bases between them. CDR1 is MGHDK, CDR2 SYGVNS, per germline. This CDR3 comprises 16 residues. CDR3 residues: CASSATSRESSYEQYF. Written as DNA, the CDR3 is TGTGCCAGCAGTGCTACCAGCCGGGAAAGCTCCTACGAGCAGTACTTC.

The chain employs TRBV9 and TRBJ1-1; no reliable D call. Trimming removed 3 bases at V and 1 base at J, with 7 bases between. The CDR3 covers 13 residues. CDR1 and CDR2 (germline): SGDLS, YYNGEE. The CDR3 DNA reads TGTGCCAGCAGCGGAGCGGGGAACACTGAAGCTTTCTTT. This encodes CASSGAGNTEAFF.

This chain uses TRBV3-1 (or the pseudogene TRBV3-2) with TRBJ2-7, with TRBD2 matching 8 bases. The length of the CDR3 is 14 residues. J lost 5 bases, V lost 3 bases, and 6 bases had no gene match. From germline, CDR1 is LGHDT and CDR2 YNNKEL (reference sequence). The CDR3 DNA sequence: TGTGCCAGCAGCCAGACCGGGGGGGCTCACGAGCAGTACTTC. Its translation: CASSQTGGAHEQYF.

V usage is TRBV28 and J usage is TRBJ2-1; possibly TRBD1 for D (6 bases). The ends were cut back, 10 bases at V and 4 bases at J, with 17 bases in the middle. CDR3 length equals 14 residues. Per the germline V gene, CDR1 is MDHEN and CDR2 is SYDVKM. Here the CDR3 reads CATHSGVTYNEQFF. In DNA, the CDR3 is TGTGCCACCCACTCAGGGGTTACTTACAATGAGCAGTTCTTC. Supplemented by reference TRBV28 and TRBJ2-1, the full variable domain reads DVKVTQSSRYLVKRTGEKVFLECVQDMDHENMFWYRQDPGLGLRLIYFSYDVKMKEKGDIPEGYSVSREKKERFSLILESASTNQTSMYLCATHSGVTYNEQFFGPGTRLTVL.